This TCR beta chain was profiled in a study of blood T cells in healthy people across ages. Using a J-beta primer mix together with a sample-barcoded 5' primer, a second PCR was run for about 6 to 12 cycles. A minimum of 3 million CDR3-containing paired-end reads was obtained for each sample. TCRdb re-derived calls from the 5' RACE reads in MiXCR, one entry per CDR3 protein. The sample records approximately 1.5 million distinct CDR3 sequences, about 35% being singletons. Germline V gene lookup returns CDR1 MDHEN and CDR2 SYDVKM. The germline V and J ends were trimmed by 4 bases and 8 bases, with 6 bases remaining between them. The CDR3 totals 11 residues. On this clonotype itself: The target antigen is unknown.

Overall study results and limits: Donors of long life had a larger count of naive CD4+ cells and greater diversity than aged donors. Strong correlation linked observed beta diversity and percent naive T cells.

This chain uses TRBV28 with TRBJ2-1, with D hard to call. The receptor was derived from a woman aged 25 to 39 in good health. The sequenced material came from blood. Here the CDR3 reads CASSYGHEQFF. The CDR3 DNA sequence: TGTGCCAGCAGTTACGGGCATGAGCAGTTCTTC.